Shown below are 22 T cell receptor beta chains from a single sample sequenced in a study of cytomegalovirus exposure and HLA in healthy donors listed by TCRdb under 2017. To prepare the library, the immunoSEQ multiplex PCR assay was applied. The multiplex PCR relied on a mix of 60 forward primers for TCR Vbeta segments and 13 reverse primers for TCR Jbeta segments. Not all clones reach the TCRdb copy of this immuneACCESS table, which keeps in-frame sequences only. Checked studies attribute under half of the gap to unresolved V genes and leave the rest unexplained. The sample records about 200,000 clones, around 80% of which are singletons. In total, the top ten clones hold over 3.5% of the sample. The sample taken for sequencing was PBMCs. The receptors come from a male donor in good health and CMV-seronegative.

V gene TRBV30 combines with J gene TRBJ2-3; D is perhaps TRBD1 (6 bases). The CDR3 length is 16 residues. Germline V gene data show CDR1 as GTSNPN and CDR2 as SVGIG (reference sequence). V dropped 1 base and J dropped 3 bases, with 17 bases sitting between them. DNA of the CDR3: TGTGCCTGGAGTGGTGGTGAGAGGGGGTATACAGATACGCAGTATTTT. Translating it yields CAWSGGERGYTDTQYF.

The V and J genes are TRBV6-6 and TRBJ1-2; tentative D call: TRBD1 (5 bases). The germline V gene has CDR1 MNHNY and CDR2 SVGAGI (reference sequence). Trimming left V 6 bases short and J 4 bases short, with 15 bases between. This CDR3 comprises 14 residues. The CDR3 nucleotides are TGTGCCAGCAGACGAAGCGACAGTTCCTATGGCTACACCTTC. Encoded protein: CASRRSDSSYGYTF.

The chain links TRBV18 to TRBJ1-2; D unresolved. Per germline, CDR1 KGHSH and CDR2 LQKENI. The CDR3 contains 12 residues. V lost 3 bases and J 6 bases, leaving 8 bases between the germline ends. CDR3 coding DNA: TGTGCCAGCTCACCCTCGGAGAATGGCTACACCTTC. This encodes CASSPSENGYTF.

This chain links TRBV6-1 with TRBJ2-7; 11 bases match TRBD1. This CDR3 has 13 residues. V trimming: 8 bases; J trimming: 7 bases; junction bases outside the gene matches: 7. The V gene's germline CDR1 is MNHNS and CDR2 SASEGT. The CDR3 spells CASLGQGAMEQYF. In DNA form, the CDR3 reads TGTGCCAGCCTAGGACAGGGGGCGATGGAGCAGTACTTC.

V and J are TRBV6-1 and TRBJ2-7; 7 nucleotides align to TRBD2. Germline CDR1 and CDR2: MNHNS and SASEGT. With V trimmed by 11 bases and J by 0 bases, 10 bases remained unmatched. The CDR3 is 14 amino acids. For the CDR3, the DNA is TGTGCCGCAGGGCGGGGAGGGAACTCCTACGAGCAGTACTTC. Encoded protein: CAAGRGGNSYEQYF.

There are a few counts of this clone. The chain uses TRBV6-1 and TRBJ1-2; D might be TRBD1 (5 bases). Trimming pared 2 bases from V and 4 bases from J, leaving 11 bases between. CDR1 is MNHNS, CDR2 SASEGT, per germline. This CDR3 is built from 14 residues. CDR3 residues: CASSESKGPYGYTF. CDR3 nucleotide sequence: TGTGCCAGCAGTGAATCAAAGGGGCCCTATGGCTACACCTTC.

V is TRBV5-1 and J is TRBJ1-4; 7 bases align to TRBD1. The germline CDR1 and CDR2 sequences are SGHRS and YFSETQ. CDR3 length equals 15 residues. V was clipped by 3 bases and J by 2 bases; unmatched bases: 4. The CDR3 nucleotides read TGCGCCAGCAGCTCGACAGGGCACACTAATGAAAAACTGTTTTTT. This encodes CASSSTGHTNEKLFF.

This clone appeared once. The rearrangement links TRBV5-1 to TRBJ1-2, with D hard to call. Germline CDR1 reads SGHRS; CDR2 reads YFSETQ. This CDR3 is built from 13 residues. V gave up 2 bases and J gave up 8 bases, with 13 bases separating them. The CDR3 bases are TGCGCCAGCAGCTTCCCCGGGGAGCACGGCTACACCTTC. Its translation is CASSFPGEHGYTF.

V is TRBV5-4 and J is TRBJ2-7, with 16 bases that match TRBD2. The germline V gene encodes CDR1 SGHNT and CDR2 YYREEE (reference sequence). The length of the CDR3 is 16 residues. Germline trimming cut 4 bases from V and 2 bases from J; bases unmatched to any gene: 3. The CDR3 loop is CASSGGLAGGPYEQYF. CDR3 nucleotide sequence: TGTGCCAGCAGCGGGGGACTAGCGGGAGGGCCCTACGAGCAGTACTTC. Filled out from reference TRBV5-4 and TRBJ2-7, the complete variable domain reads ETGVTQSPTHLIKTRGQQVTLRCSSQSGHNTVSWYQQALGQGPQFIFQYYREEENGRGNFPPRFSGLQFPNYSSELNVNALELDDSALYLCASSGGLAGGPYEQYFGPGTRLTVT.

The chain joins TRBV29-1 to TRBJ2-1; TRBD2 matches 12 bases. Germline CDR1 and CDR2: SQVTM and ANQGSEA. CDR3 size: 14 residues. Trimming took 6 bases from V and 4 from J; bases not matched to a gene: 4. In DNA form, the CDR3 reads TGCAGCGTACGGACTAGCGGGGCATACAATGAGCAGTTCTTC. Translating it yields CSVRTSGAYNEQFF.

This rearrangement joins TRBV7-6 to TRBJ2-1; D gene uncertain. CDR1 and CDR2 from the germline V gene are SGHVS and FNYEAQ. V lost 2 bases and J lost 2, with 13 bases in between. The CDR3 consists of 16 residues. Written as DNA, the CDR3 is TGTGCCAGCAGCTTAAGCGTGAACTCCCCCTACAATGAGCAGTTCTTC. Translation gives CASSLSVNSPYNEQFF.

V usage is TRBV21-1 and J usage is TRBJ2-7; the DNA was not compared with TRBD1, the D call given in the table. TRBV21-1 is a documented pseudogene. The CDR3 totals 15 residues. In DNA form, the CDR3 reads TGTGCCAGCAGCCTCCGGGACAAGGAATCCTACGAGCAGTACTTC. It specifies CASSLRDKESYEQYF.

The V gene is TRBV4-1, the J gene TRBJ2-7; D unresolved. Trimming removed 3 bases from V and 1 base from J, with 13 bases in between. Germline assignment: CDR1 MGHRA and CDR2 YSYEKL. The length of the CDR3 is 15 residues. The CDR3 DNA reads TGCGCCAGCAGCCACACCCGCGGTGTATCCTACGAGCAGTACTTC. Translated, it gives CASSHTRGVSYEQYF.

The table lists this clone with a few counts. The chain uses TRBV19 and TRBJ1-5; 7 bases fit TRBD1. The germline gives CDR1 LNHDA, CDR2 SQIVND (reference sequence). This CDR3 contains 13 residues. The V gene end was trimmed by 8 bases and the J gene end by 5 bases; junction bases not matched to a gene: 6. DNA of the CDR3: TGTGCCAGTTCGGAAACAGGGGATCAGCCCCAGCATTTT. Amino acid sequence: CASSETGDQPQHF.

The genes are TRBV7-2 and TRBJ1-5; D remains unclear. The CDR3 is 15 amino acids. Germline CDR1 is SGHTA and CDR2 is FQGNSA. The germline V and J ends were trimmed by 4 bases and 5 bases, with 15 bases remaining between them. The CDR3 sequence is CASSSLGGRHQPQHF. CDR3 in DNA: TGTGCCAGCAGCTCCCTTGGAGGGAGACATCAGCCCCAGCATTTT. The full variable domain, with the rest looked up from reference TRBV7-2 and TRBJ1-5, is GAGVSQSPSNKVTEKGKDVELRCDPISGHTALYWYRQSLGQGLEFLIYFQGNSAPDKSGLPSDRFSAERTGGSVSTLTIQRTQQEDSAVYLCASSSLGGRHQPQHFGDGTRLSIL.

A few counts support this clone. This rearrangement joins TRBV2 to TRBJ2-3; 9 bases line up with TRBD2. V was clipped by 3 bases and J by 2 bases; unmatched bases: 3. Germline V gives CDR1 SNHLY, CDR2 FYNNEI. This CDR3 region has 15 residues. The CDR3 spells CASSDPSGVTDTQYF. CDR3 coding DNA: TGTGCCAGCAGTGACCCTAGCGGGGTCACAGATACGCAGTATTTT.

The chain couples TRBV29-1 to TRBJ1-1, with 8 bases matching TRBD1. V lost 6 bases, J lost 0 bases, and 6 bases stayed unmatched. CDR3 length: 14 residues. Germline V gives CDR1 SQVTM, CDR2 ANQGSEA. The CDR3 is CSVHRQGMNTEAFF. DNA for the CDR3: TGCAGCGTCCACCGACAGGGGATGAACACTGAAGCTTTCTTT.

In DNA form, the CDR3 reads TGTGCCAGCAGCCCAGACAGGGGGAGTGGGGATACGCAGTATTTT. Its translation is CASSPDRGSGDTQYF. This chain uses TRBV7-9 with TRBJ2-3; TRBD1 matches at 9 bases. J gave up 6 bases and V 5 bases, and 9 bases lay outside the gene matches. The CDR3 loop spans 15 amino acids. Per germline, CDR1 SEHNR and CDR2 FQNEAQ (reference sequence).

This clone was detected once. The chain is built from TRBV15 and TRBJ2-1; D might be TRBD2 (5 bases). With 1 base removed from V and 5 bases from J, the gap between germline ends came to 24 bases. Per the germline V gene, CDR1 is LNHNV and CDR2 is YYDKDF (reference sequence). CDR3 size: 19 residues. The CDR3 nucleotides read TGTGCCACCAGCAGAGGGTCTAGCCGGATTTGGGCAGGCCACAATGAGCAGTTCTTC. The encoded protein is CATSRGSSRIWAGHNEQFF.

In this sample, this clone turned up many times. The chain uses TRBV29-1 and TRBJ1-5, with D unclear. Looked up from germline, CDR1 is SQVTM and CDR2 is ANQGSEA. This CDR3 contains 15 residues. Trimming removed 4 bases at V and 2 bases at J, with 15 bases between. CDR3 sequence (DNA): TGCAGCGTTGTTTTGGTGGGAGGCGGCAATCAGCCCCAGCATTTT. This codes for CSVVLVGGGNQPQHF.

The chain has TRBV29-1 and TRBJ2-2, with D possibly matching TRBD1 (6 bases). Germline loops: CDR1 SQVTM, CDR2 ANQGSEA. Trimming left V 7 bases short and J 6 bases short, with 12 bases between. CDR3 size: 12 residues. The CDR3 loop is CSGGRTAGELFF. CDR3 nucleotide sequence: TGCAGCGGCGGACGGACAGCCGGGGAGCTGTTTTTT.

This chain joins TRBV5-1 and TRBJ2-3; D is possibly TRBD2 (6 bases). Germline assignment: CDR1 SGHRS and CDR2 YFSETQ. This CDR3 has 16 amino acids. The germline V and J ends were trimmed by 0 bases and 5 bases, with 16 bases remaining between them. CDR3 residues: CASSLEVGLGGDTQYF. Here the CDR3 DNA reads TGCGCCAGCAGCTTGGAGGTCGGGTTGGGAGGAGATACGCAGTATTTT.